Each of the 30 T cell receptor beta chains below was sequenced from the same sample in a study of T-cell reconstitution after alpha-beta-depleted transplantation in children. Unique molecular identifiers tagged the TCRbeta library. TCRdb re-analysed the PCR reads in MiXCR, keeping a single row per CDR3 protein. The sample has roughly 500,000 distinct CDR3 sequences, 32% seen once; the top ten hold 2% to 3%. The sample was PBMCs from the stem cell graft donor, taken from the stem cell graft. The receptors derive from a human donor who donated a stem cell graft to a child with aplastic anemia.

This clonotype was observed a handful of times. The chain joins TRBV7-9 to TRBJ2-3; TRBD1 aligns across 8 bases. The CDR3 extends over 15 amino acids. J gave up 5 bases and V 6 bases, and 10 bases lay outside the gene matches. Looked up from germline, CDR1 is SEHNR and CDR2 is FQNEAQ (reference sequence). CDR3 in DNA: TGTGCCAGCAGACCTGACAGGGGAGTGGAAGATACGCAGTATTTT. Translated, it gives CASRPDRGVEDTQYF.

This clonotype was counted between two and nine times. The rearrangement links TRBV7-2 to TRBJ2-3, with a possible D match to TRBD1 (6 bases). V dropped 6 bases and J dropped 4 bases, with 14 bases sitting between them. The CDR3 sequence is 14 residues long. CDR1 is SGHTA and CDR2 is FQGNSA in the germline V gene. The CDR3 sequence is CASRGYEGADTQYF. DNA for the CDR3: TGTGCCAGCAGAGGGTACGAGGGGGCAGATACGCAGTATTTT.

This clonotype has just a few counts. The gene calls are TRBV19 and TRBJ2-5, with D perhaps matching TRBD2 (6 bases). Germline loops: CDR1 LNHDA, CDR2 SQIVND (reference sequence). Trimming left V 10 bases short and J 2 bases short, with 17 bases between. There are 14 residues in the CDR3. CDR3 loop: CATGLASAQETQYF. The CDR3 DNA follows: TGTGCCACCGGTCTAGCGTCAGCGCAAGAGACCCAGTACTTC.

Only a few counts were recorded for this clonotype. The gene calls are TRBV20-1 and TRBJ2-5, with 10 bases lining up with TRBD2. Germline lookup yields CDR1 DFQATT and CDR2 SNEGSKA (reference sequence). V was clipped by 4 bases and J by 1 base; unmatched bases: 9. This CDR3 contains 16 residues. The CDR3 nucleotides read TGCAGTGCTACCTTACCTCTAGCGGGAGCCCAAGAGACCCAGTACTTC. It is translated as CSATLPLAGAQETQYF.

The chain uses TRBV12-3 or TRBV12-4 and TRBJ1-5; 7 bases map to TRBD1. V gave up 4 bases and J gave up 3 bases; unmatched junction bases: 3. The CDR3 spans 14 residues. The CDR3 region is CASSSTGVNQPQHF. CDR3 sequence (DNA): TGTGCCAGCAGTTCTACAGGGGTCAATCAGCCCCAGCATTTT.

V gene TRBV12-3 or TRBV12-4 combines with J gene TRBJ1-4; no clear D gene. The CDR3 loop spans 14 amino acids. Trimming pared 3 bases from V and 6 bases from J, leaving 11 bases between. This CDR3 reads CASSLTSADEKLFF. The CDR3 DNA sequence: TGTGCCAGCAGTTTGACCAGCGCTGATGAAAAACTGTTTTTT.

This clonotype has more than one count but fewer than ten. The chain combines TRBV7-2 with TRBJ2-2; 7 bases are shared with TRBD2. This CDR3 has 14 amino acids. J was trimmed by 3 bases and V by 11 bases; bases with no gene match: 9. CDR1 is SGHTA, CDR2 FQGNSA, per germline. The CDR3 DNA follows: TGTGCCGGAGGGGAGGGTCTTCACACCGGGGAGCTGTTTTTT. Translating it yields CAGGEGLHTGELFF.

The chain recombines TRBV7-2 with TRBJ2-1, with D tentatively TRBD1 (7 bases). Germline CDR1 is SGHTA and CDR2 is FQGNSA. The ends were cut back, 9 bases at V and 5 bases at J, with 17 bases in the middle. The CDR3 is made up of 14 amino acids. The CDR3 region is CASGLAGQHNEQFF. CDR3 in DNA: TGTGCCAGTGGATTGGCGGGACAGCACAATGAGCAGTTCTTC. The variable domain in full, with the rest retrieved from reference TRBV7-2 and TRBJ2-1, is GAGVSQSPSNKVTEKGKDVELRCDPISGHTALYWYRQSLGQGLEFLIYFQGNSAPDKSGLPSDRFSAERTGGSVSTLTIQRTQQEDSAVYLCASGLAGQHNEQFFGPGTRLTVL.

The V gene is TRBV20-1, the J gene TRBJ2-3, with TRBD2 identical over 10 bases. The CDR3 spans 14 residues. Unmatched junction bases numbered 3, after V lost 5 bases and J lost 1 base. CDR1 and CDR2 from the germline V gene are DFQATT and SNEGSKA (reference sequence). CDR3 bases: TGCAGTGCTTCTAGCGGGAGCGGCACAGATACGCAGTATTTT. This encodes CSASSGSGTDTQYF.

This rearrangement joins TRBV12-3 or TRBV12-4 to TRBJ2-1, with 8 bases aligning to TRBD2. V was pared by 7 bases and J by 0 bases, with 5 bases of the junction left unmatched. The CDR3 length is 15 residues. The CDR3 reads CASNGGDSSYNEQFF. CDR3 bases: TGTGCCAGCAACGGGGGGGATAGCTCCTACAATGAGCAGTTCTTC.

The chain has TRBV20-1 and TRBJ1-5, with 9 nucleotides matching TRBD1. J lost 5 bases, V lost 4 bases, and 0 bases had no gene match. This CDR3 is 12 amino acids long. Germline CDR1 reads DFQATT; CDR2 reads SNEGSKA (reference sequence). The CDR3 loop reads CSANRGHQPQHF. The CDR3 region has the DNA TGCAGTGCTAACAGGGGGCATCAGCCCCAGCATTTT.

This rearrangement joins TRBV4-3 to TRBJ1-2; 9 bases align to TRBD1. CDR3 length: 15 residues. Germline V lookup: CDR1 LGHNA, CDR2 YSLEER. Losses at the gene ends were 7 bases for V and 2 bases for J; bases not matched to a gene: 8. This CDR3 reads CASTTDRGGNYGYTF. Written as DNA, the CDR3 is TGCGCCAGCACCACCGACAGGGGGGGCAACTATGGCTACACCTTC.

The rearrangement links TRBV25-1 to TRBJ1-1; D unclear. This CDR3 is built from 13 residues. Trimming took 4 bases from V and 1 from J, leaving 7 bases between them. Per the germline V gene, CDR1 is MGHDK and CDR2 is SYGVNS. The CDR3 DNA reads TGTGCCAGCAGTGTACACCAGAACACTGAAGCTTTCTTT. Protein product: CASSVHQNTEAFF.

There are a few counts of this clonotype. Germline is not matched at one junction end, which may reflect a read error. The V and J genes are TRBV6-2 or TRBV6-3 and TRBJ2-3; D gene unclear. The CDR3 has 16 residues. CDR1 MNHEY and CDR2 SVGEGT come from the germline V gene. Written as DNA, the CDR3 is TGTGCCAGCAGCTACTCCGCCGAGCCCTCCCCAGATACGCAGTATTTT. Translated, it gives CASSYSAEPSPDTQYF.

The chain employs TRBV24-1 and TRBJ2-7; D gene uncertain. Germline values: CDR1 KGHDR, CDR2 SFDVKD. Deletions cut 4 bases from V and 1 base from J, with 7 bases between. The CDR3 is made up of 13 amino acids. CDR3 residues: CATSEVGSYEQYV. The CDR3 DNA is TGTGCCACCAGTGAAGTCGGGTCCTACGAGCAGTACGTC.

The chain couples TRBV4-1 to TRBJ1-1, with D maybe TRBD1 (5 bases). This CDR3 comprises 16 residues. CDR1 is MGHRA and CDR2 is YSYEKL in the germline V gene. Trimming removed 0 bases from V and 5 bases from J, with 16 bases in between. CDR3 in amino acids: CASSQEGLIHRTEAFF. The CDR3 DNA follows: TGCGCCAGCAGCCAAGAGGGACTCATCCACCGTACTGAAGCTTTCTTT.

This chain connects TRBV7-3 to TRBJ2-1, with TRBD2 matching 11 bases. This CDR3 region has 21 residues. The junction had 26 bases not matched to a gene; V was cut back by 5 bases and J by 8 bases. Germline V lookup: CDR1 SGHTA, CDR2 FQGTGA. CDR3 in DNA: TGTGCCAGCAGCCCCCACCGACCTACTAGCGGGAGAGGGGGAAGTCGTGATGAGCAGTTCTTC. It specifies CASSPHRPTSGRGGSRDEQFF.

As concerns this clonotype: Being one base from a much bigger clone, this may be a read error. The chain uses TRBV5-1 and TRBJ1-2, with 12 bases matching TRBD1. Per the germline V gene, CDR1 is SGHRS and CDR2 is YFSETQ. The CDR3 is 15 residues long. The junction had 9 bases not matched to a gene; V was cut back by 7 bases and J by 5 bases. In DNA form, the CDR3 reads TGCGCCAGCGGCCCCGGGACAGGGGGCGGATATGGCTACACCTTC. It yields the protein CASGPGTGGGYGYTF. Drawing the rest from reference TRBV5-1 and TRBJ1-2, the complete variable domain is KAGVTQTPRYLIKTRGQQVTLSCSPISGHRSVSWYQQTPGQGLQFLFEYFSETQRNKGNFPGRFSGRQFSNSRSEMNVSTLELGDSALYLCASGPGTGGGYGYTFGSGTRLTVV.

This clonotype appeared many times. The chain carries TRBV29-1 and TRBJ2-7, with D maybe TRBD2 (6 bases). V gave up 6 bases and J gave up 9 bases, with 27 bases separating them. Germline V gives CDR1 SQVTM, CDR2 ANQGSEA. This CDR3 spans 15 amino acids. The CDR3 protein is CSVGKDSSGGGGQYF. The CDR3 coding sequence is TGCAGCGTCGGTAAAGACAGTTCCGGGGGAGGCGGGCAGTACTTC.

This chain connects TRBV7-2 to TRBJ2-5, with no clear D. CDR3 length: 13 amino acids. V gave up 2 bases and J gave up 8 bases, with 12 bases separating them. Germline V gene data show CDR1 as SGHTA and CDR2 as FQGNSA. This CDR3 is CASSLSASRTQYF. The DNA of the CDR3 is TGTGCCAGCAGCTTATCAGCTAGTCGTACCCAGTACTTC.

The CDR3 here is CATGGPTGRQETQYF. In DNA, the CDR3 is TGTGCCACTGGAGGCCCCACAGGGCGCCAAGAGACCCAGTACTTC. The J gene is TRBJ2-5, the V gene TRBV10-3; weak D call: TRBD1 (6 bases). The ends were cut back, 10 bases at V and 1 base at J, with 19 bases in the middle. The CDR3 length is 15 residues. Germline CDR1 reads ENHRY; CDR2 reads SYGVKD.

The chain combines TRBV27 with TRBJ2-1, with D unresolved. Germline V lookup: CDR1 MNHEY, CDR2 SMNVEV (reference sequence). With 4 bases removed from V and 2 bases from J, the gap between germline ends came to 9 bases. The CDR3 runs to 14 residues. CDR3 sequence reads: CASSSGPPYNEQFF. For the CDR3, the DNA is TGTGCCAGCAGTTCTGGGCCCCCCTACAATGAGCAGTTCTTC.

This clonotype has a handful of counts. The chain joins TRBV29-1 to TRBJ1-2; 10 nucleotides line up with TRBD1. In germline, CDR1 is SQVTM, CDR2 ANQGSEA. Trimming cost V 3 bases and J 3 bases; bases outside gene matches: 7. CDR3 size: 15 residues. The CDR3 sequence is CSVDVGGTGDYGYTF. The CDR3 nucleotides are TGCAGCGTTGATGTGGGCGGGACAGGGGACTATGGCTACACCTTC. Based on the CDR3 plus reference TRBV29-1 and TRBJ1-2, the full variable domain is SAVISQKPSRDICQRGTSLTIQCQVDSQVTMMFWYRQQPGQSLTLIATANQGSEATYESGFVIDKFPISRPNLTFSTLTVSNMSPEDSSIYLCSVDVGGTGDYGYTFGSGTRLTVV.

The CDR3 nucleotides read TGTGCCAGCAGCGTAGAGGGGGCAGGGGGCAATGAGCAGTTCTTC. Translating it yields CASSVEGAGGNEQFF. The rearrangement uses TRBV9 and TRBJ2-1, with TRBD1 matching 7 bases. This CDR3 spans 15 amino acids. V lost 0 bases, J lost 6 bases, and 6 bases stayed unmatched. Germline CDR1 and CDR2: SGDLS and YYNGEE.

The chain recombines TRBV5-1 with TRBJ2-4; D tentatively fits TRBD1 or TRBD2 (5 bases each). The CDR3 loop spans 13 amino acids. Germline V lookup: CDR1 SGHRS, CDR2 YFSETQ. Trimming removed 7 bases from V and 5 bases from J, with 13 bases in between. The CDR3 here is CASRGWDQNIQYF. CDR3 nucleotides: TGCGCCAGCCGAGGATGGGACCAAAACATTCAGTACTTC.

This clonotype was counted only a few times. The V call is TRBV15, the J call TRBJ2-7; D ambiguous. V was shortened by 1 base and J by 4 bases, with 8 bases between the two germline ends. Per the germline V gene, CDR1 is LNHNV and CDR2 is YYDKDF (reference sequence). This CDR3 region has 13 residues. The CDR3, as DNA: TGTGCCACCAGCAGAGTTAGGGTTTACGAGCAGTACGTC. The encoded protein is CATSRVRVYEQYV.

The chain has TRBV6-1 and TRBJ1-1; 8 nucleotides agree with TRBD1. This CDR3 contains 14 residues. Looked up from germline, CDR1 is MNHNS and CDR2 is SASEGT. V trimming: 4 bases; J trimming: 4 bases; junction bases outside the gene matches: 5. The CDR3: CASSAVDRGTEAFF. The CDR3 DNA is TGTGCCAGCAGTGCCGTAGACAGGGGCACTGAAGCTTTCTTT.

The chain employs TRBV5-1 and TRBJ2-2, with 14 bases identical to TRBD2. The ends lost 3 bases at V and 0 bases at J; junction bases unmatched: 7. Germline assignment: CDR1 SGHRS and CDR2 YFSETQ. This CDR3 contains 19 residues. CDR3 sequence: CASSWGLAGALPNTGELFF. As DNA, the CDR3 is TGCGCCAGCAGCTGGGGACTAGCGGGAGCCCTACCGAACACCGGGGAGCTGTTTTTT.

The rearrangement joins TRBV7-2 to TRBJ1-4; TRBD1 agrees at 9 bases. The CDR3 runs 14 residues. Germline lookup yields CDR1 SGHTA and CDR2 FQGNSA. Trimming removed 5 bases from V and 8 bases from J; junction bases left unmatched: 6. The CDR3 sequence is CASSPRTGEEKLFF. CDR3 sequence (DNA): TGTGCCAGCAGCCCTCGGACAGGGGAGGAAAAACTGTTTTTT.

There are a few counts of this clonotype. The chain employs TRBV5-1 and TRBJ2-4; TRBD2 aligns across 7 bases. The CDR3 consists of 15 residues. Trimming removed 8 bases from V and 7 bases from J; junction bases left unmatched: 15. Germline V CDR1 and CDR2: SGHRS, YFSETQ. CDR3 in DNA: TGCGCCAGTGGGACGGGACTACCTCGCGGGAACATTCAGTACTTC. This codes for CASGTGLPRGNIQYF.